This T cell receptor (beta chain) is from a study of CD8 T cells in Susac syndrome. Reverse transcription of roughly 0.5 to 1 ug RNA was performed with random hexamers. Multiplex immunoSEQ PCR targeted 54 Vbeta and 13 Jbeta TCR beta segments. A single record per CDR3 protein comes from TCRdb applying MiXCR to the immunoSEQ multiplex PCR reads. The sample comprises 95,000 to 150,000 distinct CDR3 sequences, around 94% of which are singletons, and 0.087% rests with the top ten. High-throughput TCR beta sequencing covered peripheral CD8+ and CD4+ T cells. It was healthy donors who served as the controls, matched for age and sex. Bulk CD8+ and CD4+ cells came from magnetic negative isolation; CD8+ TEMRA by FACS. Germline loops: CDR1 GTSNPN, CDR2 SVGIG (reference sequence). V was clipped by 3 bases and J by 8 bases, with 14 bases between them. This CDR3 is built from 13 residues.

V is TRBV30 and J is TRBJ2-1; D is tentatively TRBD1 or TRBD2 (5 bases each). Sequencing used CD4+ T cells from PBMCs. This sequence originates from a human donor in good health. The CDR3 loop is CAWRGTVSDEQFF. CDR3 nucleotide sequence: TGTGCCTGGAGGGGGACGGTGAGCGATGAGCAGTTCTTC.